This TCR beta chain was sequenced for a study of T cell repertoires in cytomegalovirus infection. One entry per CDR3 protein results from TCRdb running MiXCR on the reads. The sample has 40,000 to 55,000 distinct CDR3 sequences; around 20% are singletons. A few counts support this clonotype. Antigen specificity is unknown. The V gene's germline CDR1 is SNHLY and CDR2 FYNNEI. V dropped 7 bases and J dropped 7 bases, with 14 bases sitting between them. CDR3 length equals 12 residues. Specimen: CD8+ T cells from cultured PBMCs, collected from culture after CMV antigen stimulation. The rearrangement joins TRBV2 to TRBJ2-7, with a possible D match to TRBD1 (5 bases). This sequence originates from a human donor in good health (CMV status not recorded). Some clones in this sample may be carry-over from other donors' samples. This chain's CDR3 is CASMGRLREQYF. Here the CDR3 DNA reads TGTGCCAGCATGGGGCGCCTACGAGAGCAGTACTTC.